The clone carrying this T cell receptor (beta chain) was detected many times. Its antigen is still unknown. This CDR3 spans 17 amino acids. CDR1 and CDR2 from the germline V gene are SNHLY and FYNNEI. The V and J ends lost 2 bases and 2 bases respectively, with 16 bases between them. This specimen belongs to a study of glioma-infiltrating T cells. Broader study findings: Tissue and blood shared very few CDR3 sequences.

The iRepertoire nested amplicon-rescue multiplex PCR amplified TCR alpha and beta CDR3s from RNA. Each CDR3 protein gets one entry after TCRdb re-called the multiplex PCR reads with MiXCR. The data hold about 110,000 distinct CDR3 sequences, with 20% to 25% observed a single time. This TCR was sampled from a human donor with low-grade glioma or glioblastoma, undergoing nonglioma brain surgery, or in good health (not recorded which). The sequenced sample was glioma tissue, nonneoplastic brain tissue, or PBMCs (not recorded which). This chain uses TRBV2 with TRBJ1-5, with D possibly matching TRBD1 (6 bases). As DNA, the CDR3 is TGTGCCAGCAGTGAATTAAAGGGGGTGTGGGGCAATCAGCCCCAGCATTTT. Its protein product is CASSELKGVWGNQPQHF.